One sample yielded the 7 T cell receptor beta chains listed below, sequenced in a study of blood T cells in healthy people across ages (dated by TCRdb to 2013 to 2016). Library method: 5' RACE. The instrument given in TCRdb is Illumina HiSeq 2500. A second roughly 7 to 12 cycle PCR used a sample-barcoded 5' primer and a J-beta primer mix. TCRdb cleaned the public reads at Q25 with fastp, built clones with MiXCR and kept in-frame beta chains. One record per CDR3 amino acid sequence lists the most common genes and DNA. Here the sample has just over 800,000 distinct CDR3 sequences; approximately 65% occur a single time. The ten biggest clones cover approximately 30% of the sample. Sequences were obtained from blood. Every receptor here comes from a man aged 30 to 45 in good health.

Turning to this clonotype: Given a much more abundant clone one base away, this may be a read error. The rearrangement uses TRBV28 and TRBJ1-1; D is undetermined. The CDR3 has 14 residues. The ends were cut back, 5 bases at V and 3 bases at J, with 13 bases in the middle. Germline lookup yields CDR1 MDHEN and CDR2 SYDVKM. The chain's CDR3 is CASSVGGHYTEAFF. CDR3 DNA sequence: TGTGCCAGCAGTGTAGGAGGGCATTACACTGAAGCTTTCTTT. The full variable domain, its missing parts supplied by reference TRBV28 and TRBJ1-1, is DVKVTQSSRYLVKRTGEKVFLECVQDMDHENMFWYRQDPGLGLRLIYFSYDVKMKEKGDIPEGYSVSREKKERFSLILESASTNQTSMYLCASSVGGHYTEAFFGQGTRLTVV.

This clonotype was found a few times. The V call is TRBV6-5, the J call TRBJ2-4; TRBD2 aligns across 8 bases. The DNA end lines up better with TRBJ2-7; the J call may be wrong. The CDR3 totals 14 residues. CDR1 is MNHEY and CDR2 is SVGAGI in the germline V gene. This CDR3 is CASSFPGGAGEQYF. DNA of the CDR3: TGTGCCAGCAGCTTTCCCGGGGGGGCTGGCGAGCAGTACTTC.

The V gene is TRBV21-1, the J gene TRBJ1-6. TRBV21-1 is a listed pseudogene. The CDR3 is made up of 18 amino acids. CDR3 coding DNA: TGTGCCAGCAGCCTCAGACAATTGAGAGGCTCCTATAATTCACCCCTCCACTTT. Amino acid sequence: CASSLRQLRGSYNSPLHF.

This rearrangement joins TRBV5-3 to TRBJ2-1, with D perhaps TRBD1 or TRBD2 (5 bases each). TRBV5-3 has ORF status, its function being uncertain. This CDR3 is 16 amino acids long. Trimming left V 8 bases short and J 0 bases short, with 18 bases between. The CDR3 is CASSQGPTSSYNEQFF. The CDR3 nucleotides are TGTGCCAGCAGCCAGGGACCGACAAGCTCCTACAATGAGCAGTTCTTC.

The chain uses TRBV28 and TRBJ1-2; a weak D match, TRBD1 (5 bases). CDR1 is MDHEN and CDR2 is SYDVKM in the germline V gene. Trimming left V 5 bases short and J 8 bases short, with 9 bases between. The CDR3 runs to 11 residues. The CDR3 DNA sequence: TGTGCCAGCAGTGGGGCTCTAGGCTACACCTTC. It yields the protein CASSGALGYTF.

This clonotype was seen more than once but under ten times. V is TRBV29-1 and J is TRBJ2-7; 8 nucleotides align to TRBD1. Germline V gene lookup returns CDR1 SQVTM and CDR2 ANQGSEA. This CDR3 region has 11 residues. DNA for the CDR3: TGCAGGACAGGGGAACCCTACGAGCAGTACTTC. This encodes CRTGEPYEQYF.

The genes are TRBV18 and TRBJ2-1; D not resolved. Germline loops: CDR1 KGHSH, CDR2 LQKENI. The CDR3 spans 12 residues. Between the trimmed V and J ends, which lost 4 bases and 12 bases, there was a span of 13 bases. CDR3 sequence reads: CASSQNHKLQFF. The CDR3 nucleotides read TGTGCCAGCTCACAAAATCATAAGTTGCAGTTCTTC.